These 25 T cell receptor beta chains originate from one sample sequenced in a study of control samples from healthy donors and cancer patients. The data were produced by immunoSEQ multiplex PCR, yet TCRdb's version contains in-frame clones alone and is incomplete. The sample lists about 80,000 clones, about nine tenths seen once, with 15% to 20% in the top ten. Input material: blood. The source of these receptors is a man aged 45-65 years in good health.

V and J are TRBV5-6 and TRBJ1-5; the D gene is possibly TRBD1 (5 bases). The germline V gene encodes CDR1 SGHDT and CDR2 YYEEEE. The CDR3 has 18 residues. The V and J ends lost 4 bases and 6 bases respectively, with 26 bases between them. This CDR3 reads CASSDNPVAGRWGQPQHF. CDR3 in DNA: TGTGCCAGCAGCGACAACCCTGTGGCAGGGAGGTGGGGTCAGCCCCAGCATTTT.

V gene TRBV5-6 combines with J gene TRBJ1-2; no firm D call. CDR1 and CDR2 from the germline V gene are SGHDT and YYEEEE. This CDR3 region has 12 residues. V was pared by 1 base and J by 5 bases, with 6 bases between. CDR3 region: CASSLWGYGYTF. The CDR3 DNA reads TGTGCCAGCAGCTTGTGGGGTTATGGCTACACCTTC.

This chain links TRBV7-2 with TRBJ2-7; 11 nucleotides align to TRBD2. Germline CDR1 SGHTA, CDR2 FQGNSA. With V trimmed by 3 bases and J by 6 bases, 7 bases remained unmatched. This CDR3 comprises 15 residues. CDR3 DNA: TGTGCCAGCAGCTTGACCCCGGGACTAGCGGTCGAGCAGTACTTC. Translating it yields CASSLTPGLAVEQYF.

The gene calls are TRBV19 and TRBJ2-6, with TRBD1 matching over 7 bases. The CDR3 runs to 16 residues. Trimming took 6 bases from V and 0 from J; bases not matched to a gene: 5. Germline-derived CDR1 and CDR2 are LNHDA and SQIVND (reference sequence). The CDR3 loop reads CASSPGQISGANVLTF. The CDR3 nucleotides read TGTGCCAGTAGCCCGGGACAGATCTCTGGGGCCAACGTCCTGACTTTC.

The chain links TRBV12-3 or TRBV12-4 to TRBJ2-5; D call uncertain. The CDR3 totals 11 residues. V lost 5 bases, J lost 12 bases, and 13 bases lay in between. The CDR3 DNA sequence: TGTGCCAGCAGTACTAAGGGTGTGGAGTACTTC. It translates to CASSTKGVEYF.

This sequence joins TRBV5-6 and TRBJ2-5; D is possibly TRBD2 (6 bases). Looked up from germline, CDR1 is SGHDT and CDR2 is YYEEEE. This CDR3 comprises 17 residues. V lost 2 bases and J lost 4, with 21 bases in between. The CDR3 DNA sequence: TGTGCCAGCAGCTTTTGGGCGAGGAGGGATTTTTTAGAGACCCAGTACTTC. It translates to CASSFWARRDFLETQYF.

The chain is built from TRBV19 and TRBJ1-6, with D perhaps matching TRBD1 (5 bases). This CDR3 spans 12 amino acids. Germline lookup yields CDR1 LNHDA and CDR2 SQIVND (reference sequence). The V end lost 4 bases, the J end lost 11 bases, and 9 bases lay between the germline ends. DNA for the CDR3: TGTGCCAGTAGTACGGGACTTGCACCCCTCCACTTT. This encodes CASSTGLAPLHF.

This chain connects TRBV6-5 to TRBJ1-5; 10 nucleotides line up with TRBD1. This CDR3 has 15 amino acids. After removal of 6 bases from V and 4 bases from J, the junction contained 6 bases not matched to a gene. Germline CDR1 and CDR2: MNHEY and SVGAGI. The CDR3 nucleotides are TGTGCCAGCAGGGGGTGGGACAGGGGTAATCAGCCCCAGCATTTT. Translation: CASRGWDRGNQPQHF.

This sequence joins TRBV19 and TRBJ2-5; D is ambiguous. CDR1 LNHDA and CDR2 SQIVND come from the germline V gene (reference sequence). The V and J ends lost 5 bases and 5 bases respectively, with 9 bases between them. The CDR3 runs to 12 residues. Here the CDR3 DNA reads TGTGCCAGTAGTGACCTTCGGGAGACCCAGTACTTC. It encodes CASSDLRETQYF.

The chain links TRBV6-1 to TRBJ2-1; TRBD2 matches at 7 bases. CDR3 length: 17 residues. The J segment lost 4 bases and the V segment lost 1 base, leaving 10 bases of the junction unmatched. CDR1 and CDR2 (germline): MNHNS, SASEGT. The CDR3 loop is CASSEEAGWGGYNEQFF. In DNA, the CDR3 is TGTGCCAGCAGTGAAGAGGCGGGTTGGGGGGGTTACAATGAGCAGTTCTTC.

In its sample, this clone was seen a few times. This chain's CDR3 is CASSATGTSPMNEQFF. For the CDR3, the DNA is TGTGCCAGCAGCGCCACCGGGACTAGCCCAATGAATGAGCAGTTCTTC. The chain employs TRBV9 and TRBJ2-1; TRBD2 aligns across 9 bases. Germline trimming cut 3 bases from V and 7 bases from J; bases unmatched to any gene: 11. The CDR3 sequence is 16 residues long. CDR1 is SGDLS and CDR2 is YYNGEE in the germline V gene.

V and J are TRBV19 and TRBJ1-1, with no clear D. The CDR3 length is 14 residues. Germline CDR1 is LNHDA and CDR2 is SQIVND (reference sequence). V was shortened by 7 bases and J by 1 base, with 13 bases between the two germline ends. CDR3 sequence (DNA): TGTGCCAGTACCCGGAGAATTACGAACACTGAAGCTTTCTTT. It specifies CASTRRITNTEAFF.

The gene calls are TRBV12-3 or TRBV12-4 and TRBJ1-5; weak D call: TRBD1 (5 bases). Trimming cost V 8 bases and J 7 bases, with 15 bases left between them. The CDR3 covers 13 residues. CDR3 bases: TGTGCCAGCGGCGGGCAGGGTACGCAGCCCCAGCATTTT. Amino acids: CASGGQGTQPQHF.

The rearrangement joins TRBV7-9 to TRBJ2-1; 7 nucleotides agree with TRBD2. Losses at the gene ends were 5 bases for V and 7 bases for J; bases not matched to a gene: 14. There are 16 residues in the CDR3. CDR1 is SEHNR, CDR2 FQNEAQ, per germline (reference sequence). CDR3 residues: CASSLSPGGVSNEQFF. CDR3 sequence (DNA): TGTGCCAGCAGCCTCTCCCCTGGGGGGGTTTCGAATGAGCAGTTCTTC.

The chain has TRBV6-4 and TRBJ2-2, with 8 bases identical to TRBD1. V was clipped by 6 bases and J by 1 base; unmatched bases: 4. This CDR3 is 15 amino acids long. Germline CDR1 is MRHNA and CDR2 is SNTAGT. As DNA, the CDR3 is TGTGCCAGCAGCCGGGGACAGGAGAACACCGGGGAGCTGTTTTTT. This translates into CASSRGQENTGELFF.

V and J are TRBV9 and TRBJ1-6, with D possibly matching TRBD1 (6 bases). This CDR3 has 16 residues. The V gene's germline CDR1 is SGDLS and CDR2 YYNGEE. The V end was cut by 3 bases, the J end by 6 bases, with 16 bases between. Written as DNA, the CDR3 is TGTGCCAGCAGCGGGCGGGACACCAACCTTAATTCACCCCTCCACTTT. As protein: CASSGRDTNLNSPLHF.

There are a few counts of this clone. This chain connects TRBV6-6 to TRBJ2-7; the D is unclear. Germline-derived CDR1 and CDR2 are MNHNY and SVGAGI (reference sequence). The CDR3 is 13 amino acids. V lost 6 bases, J lost 4 bases, and 13 bases lay in between. The CDR3: CASSPTQPYEQYF. CDR3 coding DNA: TGTGCCAGCAGCCCCACCCAACCTTACGAGCAGTACTTC.

The V gene is TRBV6-5, the J gene TRBJ2-2; D is unresolved. The V gene's germline CDR1 is MNHEY and CDR2 SVGAGI. This CDR3 comprises 15 residues. The V gene lost 0 bases and the J gene lost 5 bases, with 10 bases spanning the gap. CDR3 bases: TGTGCCAGCAGTTACTCGACTCGTTCAACCGGGGAGCTGTTTTTT. Translation gives CASSYSTRSTGELFF.

The chain carries TRBV3-1 (or the pseudogene TRBV3-2) and TRBJ1-3, with D possibly being TRBD1 (6 bases). Trimming cost V 6 bases and J 0 bases, with 12 bases left between them. This CDR3 has 15 amino acids. Germline V gene sequence: CDR1 LGHDT, CDR2 YNNKEL (reference sequence). CDR3 in amino acids: CASSPRGGSGNTIYF. The CDR3 DNA follows: TGTGCCAGCAGTCCTAGGGGGGGCTCTGGAAACACCATATATTTT.

The table lists this clone with a count of one. The gene calls are TRBV27 and TRBJ2-1; 9 nucleotides agree with TRBD1. The V gene end was trimmed by 4 bases and the J gene end by 9 bases; junction bases not matched to a gene: 7. The CDR3 sequence is 14 residues long. Looked up from germline, CDR1 is MNHEY and CDR2 is SMNVEV (reference sequence). The CDR3 nucleotides are TGTGCCAGCAGTTCAAGACAGGGGGAGGGTGAGCAGTTCTTC. Residues: CASSSRQGEGEQFF.

V and J are TRBV24-1 and TRBJ2-1, with D tentatively TRBD1 (6 bases). Per the germline V gene, CDR1 is KGHDR and CDR2 is SFDVKD. Trimming took off 2 bases at V and 7 bases at J, with 20 bases between the two ends. This CDR3 is 17 amino acids long. The CDR3 region is CATSDWQQGPSINEQFF. The CDR3 bases are TGTGCCACCAGTGATTGGCAACAGGGACCGTCTATAAATGAGCAGTTCTTC.

The CDR3 bases are TGTGCCAGCAGCCGACAGGGGCCCGCCTACGAGCAGTACTTC. It encodes CASSRQGPAYEQYF. The rearrangement uses TRBV6-5 and TRBJ2-7; 8 nucleotides line up with TRBD1. V lost 6 bases, J lost 2 bases, and 6 bases stayed unmatched. The CDR3 extends over 14 amino acids. Germline CDR1 and CDR2: MNHEY and SVGAGI.

The V call is TRBV7-2, the J call TRBJ1-4; D gene unclear. Trimming cost V 5 bases and J 0 bases, with 13 bases left between them. The length of the CDR3 is 16 residues. Germline CDR1 is SGHTA and CDR2 is FQGNSA. CDR3 loop: CASSPNGFATNEKLFF. The CDR3 DNA reads as TGTGCCAGCAGCCCTAACGGATTTGCAACTAATGAAAAACTGTTTTTT.

The chain employs TRBV3-1 (or the pseudogene TRBV3-2) and TRBJ1-2; no clear D. The V end was cut by 0 bases, the J end by 6 bases, with 8 bases between. Per germline, CDR1 LGHDT and CDR2 YNNKEL (reference sequence). This CDR3 contains 13 residues. The CDR3: CASSQDGRNGYTF. The CDR3 bases are TGTGCCAGCAGCCAAGATGGAAGGAATGGCTACACCTTC.

This sequence joins TRBV7-9 and TRBJ1-1, with D perhaps matching TRBD1 (5 bases). In germline, CDR1 is SEHNR, CDR2 FQNEAQ (reference sequence). Deletions cut 5 bases from V and 1 base from J, with 14 bases between. The CDR3 sequence is 15 residues long. CDR3 sequence: CASSQVGPQNTEAFF. CDR3 in DNA: TGTGCCAGCAGCCAGGTGGGACCACAGAACACTGAAGCTTTCTTT.